This T cell receptor beta chain stems from a study of PD-L1 blockade in urothelial cancer. Across the study: The year 2014 saw patients start atezolizumab, 1,200 mg intravenously every 3 weeks. Blood yielded a median of about 140,000 T cells per sample. Each patient had 0 to 3 earlier chemotherapy regimens. Blood analysis was done at 3 weeks (second dose) and 6 weeks after treatment began.

Specified time point: pretreatment peripheral blood. The germline V and J ends were trimmed by 5 bases and 6 bases, with 17 bases remaining between them. Germline lookup yields CDR1 LGHNA and CDR2 YNFKEQ. This CDR3 region has 15 residues. Clones were sequenced by immunoSEQ multiplex PCR, and TCRdb holds only the in-frame ones, with some missing. The repertoire holds tens of thousands of clones, with 85% to 90% as singletons. This receptor was identified in a man aged 60 to 75 with urothelial cancer. The chain has TRBV4-2 and TRBJ2-1, with D possibly being TRBD1 (6 bases). The specimen was PBMCs, collected around atezolizumab (anti-PD-L1) treatment. The CDR3 sequence: CASSLLGQIGNEQFF. In DNA form, the CDR3 reads TGTGCCAGCAGCTTACTGGGACAAATCGGCAATGAGCAGTTCTTC.